This record covers a single TCR beta chain. Its antigen target is currently unknown. No base-level quality is on record; no much larger clone is a single base apart. This sample was taken from a study of blood T cell repertoires in COVID-19 (dated by TCRdb to the early 2020s). Broadly, across the study: Samples covering the acute and convalescent phases of COVID-19 were provided by collaborators in the United States, Italy and Spain. The material from the prospective study consisted of cDNA or gDNA derived from T cells, B-cell-depleted T cells, or PBMCs. Subjects who had been exposed to COVID-19, were actively infected with it, or had recovered from it provided the deeply sampled blood TCRbeta repertoires that made up the dataset. The repertoires were released in a freely available public database intended as a resource for research on the immune response to SARS-CoV-2. The samples were drawn from two sources: the first 160 participants of the ongoing ImmuneRACE study, and over 950 subjects contributed by 6 global collaborators. The sample metadata nearly always contained a de-identified subject ID, COVID-19 status, age in years and sex. Where available, HLA class I and class II types were taken from metadata supplied by the sample provider and were not determined by assay-based typing. Points the paper makes about the study in general: Clinical and demographic metadata were provided uncurated, with the amount varying by source and participant.

The CDR3 holds 14 amino acids from the cysteine to the phenylalanine. The sequence is cut down to CDR3 DNA, 42 bases in frame from base 1. The V end gives up 4 bases and the J end 5 bases, leaving 6 bases in the junction not matched to a gene. CDR1 and CDR2 are read off the germline V gene (reference sequence) as LGHDT and YNNKEL. Enrolling through a virtual design, the prospective study's participants ranged in age from roughly 18 to 89 years and lived across 20 to 25 United States geographic areas. In the prospective study, cohorts were assigned on the basis of participant-reported clinical history obtained from a screening survey and a study questionnaire. ImmuneRACE Cohort 3 recovered participants were defined by two consecutive negative NP/OP PCR tests, healthcare professional clearance, or symptom resolution. Each participant in the prospective study had whole blood, serum and a nasopharyngeal or oropharyngeal swab collected by mobile phlebotomists. Participants in the prospective study had the option to provide additional blood draws and questionnaires over a roughly 2-month period. Blood samples from the prospective study were shipped frozen or at room temperature prior to DNA extraction.

TCRbeta CDR3 regions were amplified from genomic DNA by means of the immunoSEQ Assay, a bias-controlled multiplex PCR. From the authors' description of their analysis: Within the assay, amplification of reference gene primers was used to estimate how many nucleated cells each sample contained. Sequence reads were collapsed and filtered to measure the absolute abundance of every unique TCRbeta CDR3 rearrangement. For each sample, productive Simpson clonality was calculated as the square root of Simpson's diversity index over productive rearrangements. TCRdb limited this immuneACCESS table to in-frame rearrangements with V and J called. A share of clones is missing; checked studies link under half to unresolved V genes, and the rest is unexplained. Clone size and the V and J calls come from that table; the DNA yielded D and trimming. The sample table shows approximately 200,000 clones, and 85% are seen once. Around 20% of the sample is taken by the ten largest.

Sequencing was done on a sample of PBMCs or T cells enriched from blood (not recorded which). This clonotype was obtained from a man aged 40-50 years who had recovered from COVID-19. The sequence is built from TRBV3-1 (or the pseudogene TRBV3-2) and TRBJ2-7; 9 nucleotides in the junction match TRBD2. For the CDR3, the sequence is CASSRAGTSNEQYF. The DNA sequence follows: TGTGCCAGCAGCCGGGCCGGGACTAGCAACGAGCAGTACTTC.